This T cell receptor beta chain was recorded in a study of regulatory T cells in long-lasting Graves disease. Findings and caveats of the study: There were preferences for TRBV28, TRBJ1-2 and TRBJ2-5 in persistent disease.

Combining iRepertoire HTBI primers with Arm-PCR of CDR3 regions, the authors built TCR beta libraries. TCRdb re-derived calls from the multiplex PCR reads in MiXCR, one entry per CDR3 protein. The sample gives approximately 350,000 distinct CDR3 sequences, approximately 12% of which show up once; 15% to 20% is in the top ten. The time point is: newly diagnosed GD, antithyroid drugs for less than 3 months. There was RNA extracted from PBMCs, and the TCR library was made from it. Germline V gives CDR1 MDHEN, CDR2 SYDVKM. The CDR3 is 16 residues long. V shed 6 bases and J shed 1 base, with 13 bases lying between them. This clonotype was seen at least ten times. Its specificity is not known. This sample was also put to use in a study of T cells in Graves' hyperthyroidism and ophthalmopathy. That source notes: Carried out on the TCR CDR3, a first-round RT-PCR used the HTBI primer set.

The TCR sequence derives from a young woman with Graves disease. The V call is TRBV28, the J call TRBJ2-6, with D possibly TRBD1 on 6 matching bases. The sample consisted of peripheral blood mononuclear cells (PBMCs), taken at new diagnosis, from a patient treated with antithyroid drugs. The CDR3 sequence: CASRIIQGSGANVLTF. The DNA for the CDR3 is TGTGCCAGCAGGATCATACAGGGATCTGGGGCCAACGTCCTGACTTTC.